This T cell receptor (beta chain) was captured by sequencing in a study of Graves' ophthalmopathy and Graves' hyperthyroidism. Amplified TCR beta CDR3 regions were obtained using RNA transcripts as template. Following a first-round RT-PCR that used HTBI primers, a second-round multiplex PCR was carried out. MiXCR, applied by TCRdb to the multiplex PCR reads, yields one record per CDR3 protein. The sample has roughly 400,000 distinct CDR3 sequences, roughly 15% seen once. CDR3 length: 16 amino acids. The germline V and J ends were trimmed by 4 bases and 0 bases, with 16 bases remaining between them. From germline, CDR1 is MNHEY and CDR2 SMNVEV (reference sequence). There are many counts of this clonotype.

The specimen was peripheral blood. The chain joins TRBV27 to TRBJ2-7, with D unclear. This TCR was sampled from a woman under 30 with stable Graves' hyperthyroidism. The CDR3 loop is CASSYSTDTSSYEQYF. CDR3 coding DNA: TGTGCCAGCAGTTATTCAACAGATACCAGCTCCTACGAGCAGTACTTC.